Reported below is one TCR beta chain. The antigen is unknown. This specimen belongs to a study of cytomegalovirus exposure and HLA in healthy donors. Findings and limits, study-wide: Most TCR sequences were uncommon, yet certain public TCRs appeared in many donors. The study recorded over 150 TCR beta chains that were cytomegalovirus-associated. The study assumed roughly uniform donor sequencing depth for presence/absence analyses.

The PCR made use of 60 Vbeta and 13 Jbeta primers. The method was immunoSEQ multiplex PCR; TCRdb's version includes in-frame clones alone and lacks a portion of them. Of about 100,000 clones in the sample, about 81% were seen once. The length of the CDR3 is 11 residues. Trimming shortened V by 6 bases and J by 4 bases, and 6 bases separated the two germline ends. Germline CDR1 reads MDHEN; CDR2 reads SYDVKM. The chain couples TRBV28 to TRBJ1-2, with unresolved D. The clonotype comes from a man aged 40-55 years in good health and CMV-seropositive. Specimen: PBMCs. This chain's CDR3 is CASSPGYGYTF. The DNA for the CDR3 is TGTGCCAGCAGCCCCGGCTATGGCTACACCTTC.